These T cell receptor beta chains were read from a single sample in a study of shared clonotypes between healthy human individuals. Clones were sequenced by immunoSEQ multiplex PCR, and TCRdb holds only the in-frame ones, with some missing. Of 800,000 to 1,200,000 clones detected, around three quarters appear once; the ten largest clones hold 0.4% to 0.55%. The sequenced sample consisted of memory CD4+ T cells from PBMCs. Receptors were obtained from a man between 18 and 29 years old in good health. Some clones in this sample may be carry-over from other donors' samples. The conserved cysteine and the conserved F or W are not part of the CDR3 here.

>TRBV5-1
ASSHHKARETQY
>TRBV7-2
ASSPTGSFRQY
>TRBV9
ASSVVQLDTQY
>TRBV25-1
ASREDRGNTEAF
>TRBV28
ASSTGGADNEKLF
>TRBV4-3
ASSQELGTGGDTQY
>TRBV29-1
SAVGDYEQY
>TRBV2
ASSEGGVLREFYEQY
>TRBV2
ASSVLESSYNEQF
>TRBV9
ASSVASADTQY
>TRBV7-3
ASSLDSGTEAF
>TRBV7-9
ASSPVALADSYEQY
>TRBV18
ASSPSGQGSNEQF
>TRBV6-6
ASSRQGFRNTIY
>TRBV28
ASSLEEYEQY
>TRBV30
AWRTGGRYGYT